The present TCR beta chain was sequenced within a study of identical twins. Study-wide results and limits: Cord blood beta clonotypes that were abundant carried fewer insertions, and memory repertoires showed no such trend. Conclusions were based on cross-sectional statistical analysis, without following the same donors.

Every donor was a healthy Caucasian. This clonotype was observed many times. The antigen remains unidentified. cDNA carried unique molecular identifiers, and a universal primer site was added by template switching. Using its own MiXCR run on the 5' RACE reads, TCRdb lists one record per CDR3 protein. Of 690,000 or so distinct CDR3 sequences in the sample, roughly 6% were seen once. The CDR3 totals 16 residues. Trimming cost V 6 bases and J 5 bases; bases outside gene matches: 12. This sequence was found in a man younger than 35 in good health. The chain carries TRBV12-3 or TRBV12-4 and TRBJ2-3, with 9 bases lining up with TRBD1. Sequenced material: naive T cells sorted from blood. CDR3 region: CASSPGTGSPVDTQYF. For the CDR3, the DNA is TGTGCCAGCAGCCCTGGGACAGGGAGTCCCGTAGATACGCAGTATTTT.